These 8 T cell receptor beta chains were sequenced from one sample in a study of control samples from healthy donors and cancer patients. Some clones are missing from TCRdb's copy, which holds only in-frame ones; the method was immunoSEQ multiplex PCR. The repertoire holds about 160,000 clones, with 85% to 90% as singletons. Sequencing used blood. These receptors came from a man aged 25-45 years in good health.

The CDR3 sequence is CASSSRGDRKTQYF. In DNA form, the CDR3 reads TGTGCCAGCAGTTCCCGGGGGGATCGAAAGACCCAGTACTTC. This rearrangement joins TRBV6-4 to TRBJ2-5; 7 nucleotides align to TRBD2. The V gene end was trimmed by 5 bases and the J gene end by 6 bases; junction bases not matched to a gene: 9. This CDR3 has 14 residues. Germline CDR1 is MRHNA and CDR2 is SNTAGT.

V is TRBV28 and J is TRBJ1-1; 7 bases align to TRBD1. Germline CDR1 reads MDHEN; CDR2 reads SYDVKM. CDR3 size: 16 residues. J lost 1 base, V lost 7 bases, and 12 bases had no gene match. As DNA, the CDR3 is TGTGCCAGCATCCTCCGGGACAGAGTATCGAACACTGAAGCTTTCTTT. It encodes CASILRDRVSNTEAFF.

This clone showed up just a few times. This chain links TRBV28 with TRBJ2-2; D gene ambiguous. Germline V gene lookup returns CDR1 MDHEN and CDR2 SYDVKM. The V end was cut by 4 bases, the J end by 3 bases, with 9 bases between. The CDR3 spans 14 residues. CDR3 region: CASSYGTYTGELFF. DNA of the CDR3: TGTGCCAGCAGTTATGGCACCTACACCGGGGAGCTGTTTTTT. Variable domain in full (rest from reference TRBV28 and TRBJ2-2): DVKVTQSSRYLVKRTGEKVFLECVQDMDHENMFWYRQDPGLGLRLIYFSYDVKMKEKGDIPEGYSVSREKKERFSLILESASTNQTSMYLCASSYGTYTGELFFGEGSRLTVL.

V and J are TRBV4-1 and TRBJ2-7; the match to TRBD2 covers 11 bases. The V segment lost 4 bases and the J segment 2 bases; nucleotides outside the gene matches: 4. Germline V gene lookup returns CDR1 MGHRA and CDR2 YSYEKL. The CDR3 runs to 15 residues. CDR3 in amino acids: CASSPGTSGPYEQYF. For the CDR3, the DNA is TGCGCCAGCAGCCCTGGGACTAGCGGACCCTACGAGCAGTACTTC.

The V and J genes are TRBV20-1 and TRBJ1-2; 8 bases agree with TRBD1. Trimming at V came to 3 bases and at J to 8 bases, leaving 14 bases not matched to a gene. The CDR3 is made up of 15 amino acids. Germline loops: CDR1 DFQATT, CDR2 SNEGSKA (reference sequence). The CDR3 DNA is TGCAGTGCTAGTCATCGGAGGGGACAGGACGGCGGCTACACCTTC. It is translated as CSASHRRGQDGGYTF.

This rearrangement joins TRBV5-4 to TRBJ1-5; D is uncertain. Trimming cost V 4 bases and J 1 base, with 9 bases left between them. This CDR3 spans 14 amino acids. Germline CDR1 and CDR2: SGHNT and YYREEE (reference sequence). This chain's CDR3 is CASSPDASNQPQHF. The DNA for the CDR3 is TGTGCCAGCAGCCCTGACGCGAGCAATCAGCCCCAGCATTTT.

This chain joins TRBV4-2 and TRBJ2-2; 8 positions agree with TRBD2. J lost 0 bases, V lost 0 bases, and 6 bases had no gene match. Germline CDR1 reads LGHNA; CDR2 reads YNFKEQ. CDR3 length equals 18 residues. Written as DNA, the CDR3 is TGTGCCAGCAGCCAAGACCCAGCGGGAGCCGCGAACACCGGGGAGCTGTTTTTT. Amino acids: CASSQDPAGAANTGELFF.

V is TRBV7-8 and J is TRBJ2-1; D possibly matches TRBD1 or TRBD2 (6 bases each). The CDR3 totals 18 residues. Looked up from germline, CDR1 is SGHVS and CDR2 is FQNEAQ. Trimming removed 5 bases from V and 0 bases from J, with 20 bases in between. In DNA, the CDR3 is TGTGCCAGCAGCCCAACCAAGGGGGGAAAAGGCTCCTACAATGAGCAGTTCTTC. Translation: CASSPTKGGKGSYNEQFF.